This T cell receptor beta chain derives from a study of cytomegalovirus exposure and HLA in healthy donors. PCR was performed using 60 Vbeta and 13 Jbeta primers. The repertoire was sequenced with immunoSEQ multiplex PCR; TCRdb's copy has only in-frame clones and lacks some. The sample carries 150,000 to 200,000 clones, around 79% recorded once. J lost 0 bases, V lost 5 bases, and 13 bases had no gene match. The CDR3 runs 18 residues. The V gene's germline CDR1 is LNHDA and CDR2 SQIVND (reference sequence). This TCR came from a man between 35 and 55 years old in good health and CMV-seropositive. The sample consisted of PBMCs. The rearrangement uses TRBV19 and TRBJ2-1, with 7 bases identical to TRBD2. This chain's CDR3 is CASSWTWRRGSSYNEQFF. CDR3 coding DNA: TGTGCCAGTAGTTGGACTTGGAGACGCGGGAGCTCCTACAATGAGCAGTTCTTC.